The 13 T cell receptor beta chains presented below share a single source sample, sequenced in a study of T cells in Graves' hyperthyroidism and ophthalmopathy. Amplified regions were TCR beta CDR3 sequences from RNA transcripts. During a first-round RT-PCR of the TCR CDR3, the HTBI primer set was used. TCRdb called the multiplex PCR reads again in MiXCR, with one record for every CDR3 protein. The table lists approximately 690,000 distinct CDR3 sequences, more than 20% of them singletons. Material for sequencing was blood. The source is a man aged 25 to 40 with Graves' ophthalmopathy.

This rearrangement joins TRBV7-2 to TRBJ1-1, with unresolved D. Germline-derived CDR1 and CDR2 are SGHTA and FQGNSA. The CDR3 spans 15 residues. Trimming took off 2 bases at V and 4 bases at J, with 14 bases between the two ends. CDR3 sequence (DNA): TGTGCCAGCAGCTTAACGTCAAACTCTGGCACTGAAGCTTTCTTT. As protein: CASSLTSNSGTEAFF.

The chain couples TRBV27 to TRBJ2-7; no definite D call. There are 14 residues in the CDR3. Germline CDR1 and CDR2: MNHEY and SMNVEV (reference sequence). Trimming removed 3 bases from V and 2 bases from J, with 11 bases in between. This chain's CDR3 is CASSFSSSTYEQYF. Here the CDR3 DNA reads TGTGCCAGCAGTTTTTCAAGCTCGACCTACGAGCAGTACTTC.

V is TRBV7-9 and J is TRBJ1-2, with TRBD1 identical over 9 bases. Germline trimming cut 1 base from V and 12 bases from J; bases unmatched to any gene: 3. The CDR3 consists of 12 residues. Germline V gene sequence: CDR1 SEHNR, CDR2 FQNEAQ (reference sequence). The DNA for the CDR3 is TGTGCCAGCAGCTTAGGTCGGACAGGGGACACCTTC. Its translation: CASSLGRTGDTF.

In nucleotides, the CDR3 is TGCAGCGTTGAAGTCACAGGGTGGGTAGCTTTCTTT. It specifies CSVEVTGWVAFF. This chain uses TRBV29-1 with TRBJ1-1, with a weak D call TRBD1 (6 bases). The CDR3 contains 12 residues. V lost 1 base and J lost 10, with 13 bases in between. Germline-derived CDR1 and CDR2 are SQVTM and ANQGSEA.

This chain joins TRBV24-1 and TRBJ2-3; 10 bases line up with TRBD1. Germline V gives CDR1 KGHDR, CDR2 SFDVKD. The CDR3 is 15 residues long. Trimming at V came to 11 bases and at J to 2 bases, leaving 9 bases not matched to a gene. CDR3 sequence: CASSPDRGNTDTQYF. In DNA, the CDR3 is TGTGCCAGCAGCCCGGACAGGGGGAACACAGATACGCAGTATTTT.

The sample holds a few counts of this clonotype. The chain recombines TRBV27 with TRBJ2-1; D gene unclear. In germline, CDR1 is MNHEY, CDR2 SMNVEV (reference sequence). With 2 bases removed from V and 8 bases from J, the gap between germline ends came to 16 bases. The CDR3 is 15 amino acids. The CDR3 DNA reads as TGTGCCAGCAGTTTAAATCTTCCTCTTGGGGATGAGCAGTTCTTC. Its protein is CASSLNLPLGDEQFF.

This clonotype was counted between two and nine times. V usage is TRBV7-6 and J usage is TRBJ2-7; 13 positions agree with TRBD2. Trimming cost V 5 bases and J 5 bases; bases outside gene matches: 6. Germline lookup yields CDR1 SGHVS and CDR2 FNYEAQ. The CDR3 loop spans 15 amino acids. CDR3 residues: CASSPRTSGSDEQYF. The CDR3 DNA reads as TGTGCCAGCAGCCCCCGGACTAGCGGGAGCGACGAGCAGTACTTC.

The chain joins TRBV20-1 to TRBJ2-3; D is unclear. Germline CDR1 and CDR2: DFQATT and SNEGSKA (reference sequence). V was shortened by 0 bases and J by 2 bases, with 12 bases between the two germline ends. The CDR3 totals 15 residues. The CDR3 bases are TGCAGTGCTAGAGAGGTTGTAGCTGTCACAGATACGCAGTATTTT. Residues: CSAREVVAVTDTQYF.

V usage is TRBV27 and J usage is TRBJ2-2; 15 bases line up with TRBD2. The germline V gene encodes CDR1 MNHEY and CDR2 SMNVEV (reference sequence). V lost 6 bases, J lost 3 bases, and 11 bases stayed unmatched. The CDR3 length is 19 residues. The CDR3 region has the DNA TGTGCCAGCAGCGGTAGGACTAGCGGGAGGGCCCGGGACACCGGGGAGCTGTTTTTT. Encoded protein: CASSGRTSGRARDTGELFF.

In its sample, this clonotype was seen a few times. This chain links TRBV5-5 with TRBJ2-1; TRBD2 agrees at 10 bases. The CDR3 spans 15 residues. Trimming removed 3 bases from V and 9 bases from J; junction bases left unmatched: 9. Germline CDR1 SGHKS, CDR2 YYEKEE (reference sequence). CDR3 protein: CASSSLASGSSEQFF. The CDR3 coding sequence is TGTGCCAGCAGCTCCCTCGCTAGCGGGAGCTCTGAGCAGTTCTTC.

The CDR3 DNA sequence: TGCGCCAGCAGCTTTTCGGGTTCGGTCTACGAGCAGTACTTC. This translates into CASSFSGSVYEQYF. This rearrangement joins TRBV5-1 to TRBJ2-7; D is ambiguous. Trimming left V 2 bases short and J 3 bases short, with 12 bases between. Per the germline V gene, CDR1 is SGHRS and CDR2 is YFSETQ. The length of the CDR3 is 14 residues.

This rearrangement joins TRBV19 to TRBJ1-2; D uncertain. The CDR3 is 12 amino acids. Germline CDR1 reads LNHDA; CDR2 reads SQIVND (reference sequence). The V gene lost 2 bases and the J gene lost 8 bases, with 9 bases spanning the gap. CDR3 protein: CASSIFEEGYTF. CDR3 coding DNA: TGTGCCAGTAGTATATTCGAGGAAGGCTACACCTTC.

The table lists this clonotype with a few counts. The chain has TRBV20-1 and TRBJ1-2; no reliable D call. Germline V CDR1 and CDR2: DFQATT, SNEGSKA (reference sequence). The CDR3 length is 13 residues. Deletions cut 1 base from V and 2 bases from J, with 8 bases between. Written as DNA, the CDR3 is TGCAGTGCTAGAGGGCAGCTCAACTATGGCTACACCTTC. It is translated as CSARGQLNYGYTF.